A selection of T cell receptor beta chains follows, all from one sample in a study of blood T cell repertoires in COVID-19. Sequencing was performed with immunoSEQ multiplex PCR; in TCRdb, only in-frame clones are kept and a portion is missing. In the table there are fewer than 350,000 clones, around 85% of which are singletons. The sequenced sample was peripheral blood. The receptors originated from a young woman with COVID-19, enrolled during active disease. CDR3s include the opening cysteine and the closing phenylalanine or tryptophan. The D gene is left open where the match is weak. Size is omitted from some rows. Given values are once, few, many or a class for expanded clones.

J gene,clone size,D gene,V gene,CDR3 DNA,CDR3 protein
TRBJ1-5,-,-,TRBV29-1,TGCAGCGTTGTATGGGGGACTAATCAGCCCCAGCATTTT,CSVVWGTNQPQHF
TRBJ2-7,-,TRBD2,TRBV12-3/TRBV12-4,TGTGCCAGCAGTTTAGTAGCGGGGGAGCGGTACTTC,CASSLVAGERYF
TRBJ2-3,-,-,TRBV3-1/TRBV3-2,TGTGCCAGCAGCCTCCGGAGGGCGGATTTTACAGATACGCAGTATTTT,CASSLRRADFTDTQYF
TRBJ1-2,-,-,TRBV11-2,TGTGCCAGCAGCTTCCGGGGGGACGCCTATGGCTACACCTTC,CASSFRGDAYGYTF
TRBJ2-3,-,-,TRBV12-2,TGTGCAAGTCGCTTCCCCCGACCGGGGGGGCGAGATACGCAGTATTTT,CASRFPRPGGRDTQYF
TRBJ2-7,-,-,TRBV5-1,TGCGCCAGCAGCTCCCTCCCCGGGAGCTCCTACGAGCAGTACTTC,CASSSLPGSSYEQYF
TRBJ2-5,-,-,TRBV6-5,TGTGCCTGCAACCTCCCCGAGGAGACCCAGTACTTC,CACNLPEETQYF
TRBJ2-7,-,-,TRBV4-1,TGCGCCAGCAGCCAAGACCCGGGATCGTACGAGCAGTACTTC,CASSQDPGSYEQYF
TRBJ1-6,-,TRBD1,TRBV6-6,TGTGCCAGCAGCTCTCGGGACAGGGGGCTGGGGTCACCCCTCCACTTT,CASSSRDRGLGSPLHF
TRBJ1-4,-,-,TRBV11-2,TGTGCCAGCAGCTTCGTATCGGGTAATGAAAAACTGTTTTTT,CASSFVSGNEKLFF
TRBJ1-1,-,-,TRBV2,TGTGCCAGCAGTGATGTCAGGGGCCAGAACACTGAAGCTTTCTTT,CASSDVRGQNTEAFF
TRBJ1-1,-,TRBD1,TRBV6-6,TGTGCCAGCAGTTATCCACAGGGGACGAACACTGAAGCTTTCTTT,CASSYPQGTNTEAFF
TRBJ1-6,-,-,TRBV5-1,TGCGCCAGCAGCTTGGATAGCCCAATCAATAATTCACCCCTCCACTTT,CASSLDSPINNSPLHF
TRBJ2-7,-,-,TRBV5-5,TGTGCCAGCAGCCCTTCGACAGATCTCAACGAGCAGTACTTC,CASSPSTDLNEQYF
TRBJ2-7,-,TRBD1,TRBV7-2,TGTGCCAGCAGCTTCGAAGGGACAGGGAGTGGCGAGCAGTACTTC,CASSFEGTGSGEQYF
TRBJ2-7,-,-,TRBV14,TGTGCCAGCAGCGTCGGTTCCTACGAGCAGTACTTC,CASSVGSYEQYF
TRBJ1-1,few,-,TRBV6-5,TGTGCCAGCAGCTCCCGGGGTGTGGGCGGCACTGAAGCTTTCTTT,CASSSRGVGGTEAFF
TRBJ2-3,-,TRBD1,TRBV2,TGTGCCCTCCTCGAGACAGGGTCAGTGGCAGATACGCAGTATTTT,CALLETGSVADTQYF
TRBJ1-1,few,-,TRBV9,TGTGCCAGCAGCACTAGGGCCTTTATGGGGGAAGCTTTCTTT,CASSTRAFMGEAFF
TRBJ2-1,-,-,TRBV25-1,TGTGCCAGCAGTGAGGGGACTCCGGAGGAGTTCTTC,CASSEGTPEEFF
TRBJ1-2,few,-,TRBV7-9,TGTGCCAGCAGCCCCGTACAGGGAACTAACTATGGCTACACCTTC,CASSPVQGTNYGYTF
TRBJ2-1,-,-,TRBV3-1/TRBV3-2,TGTGCCAGCAGCCCGGAGACAGATAAAGACAATGAGCAGTTCTTC,CASSPETDKDNEQFF
TRBJ1-5,-,-,TRBV2,TGTGCCAGCAGTAAAATGGACAGCTACAATCAGCCCCAGCATTTT,CASSKMDSYNQPQHF
TRBJ2-3,once,TRBD1,TRBV7-9,TGTGCCAGCAGCCTCGGACAGGTCAACACAGATACGCAGTATTTT,CASSLGQVNTDTQYF
TRBJ2-7,once,TRBD1,TRBV7-9,TGTGCCAGCAGCCCCGGGGGACAGGGGGCGCGGGAGCAGTACTTC,CASSPGGQGAREQYF
TRBJ2-3,-,-,TRBV5-1,TGCGCCAGCACAACGGGGAGCACAGATACGCAGTATTTT,CASTTGSTDTQYF
TRBJ2-3,once,-,TRBV7-8,TGTGCCAGCAGCTTAGACCGGATCCCGGGGGATACGCAGTATTTT,CASSLDRIPGDTQYF
TRBJ1-1,-,-,TRBV19,TGTGCCAGTACCGCCACAGATTTGGGAGCTTTCTTT,CASTATDLGAFF
TRBJ2-1,-,-,TRBV30,TGTGCCTGGAGTGTTGGGGGGGCACGCAATGAGCAGTTCTTC,CAWSVGGARNEQFF
TRBJ1-1,-,-,TRBV21-1,TGTGCCAGCAGCAAGACAGGGAGAGACACTGAAGCTTTCTTT,CASSKTGRDTEAFF
TRBJ1-2,-,-,TRBV4-1,TGCGCCAGCAGCCAAGATCAACTGAGCGTTGGCTACACCTTC,CASSQDQLSVGYTF
TRBJ2-3,-,TRBD2,TRBV9,TGTGCCAGCAGCTCCCGACTAGCGGAGATCCCCACAGATACGCAGTATTTT,CASSSRLAEIPTDTQYF
TRBJ2-5,once,-,TRBV5-1,TGCGCCAGCAGCCAACTAGGCTCCGAGACCCAGTACTTC,CASSQLGSETQYF
TRBJ2-7,-,TRBD1,TRBV5-6,TGTGCCAGCAGCAAGCCCGGGACAGGGGGCTACGAGCAGTACTTC,CASSKPGTGGYEQYF
TRBJ2-1,-,TRBD1,TRBV6-5,TGTGCCAGCAGTAAGACTGCAGGGGGCCATGAGCAGTTCTTC,CASSKTAGGHEQFF
TRBJ2-5,-,TRBD1,TRBV5-1,TGCGCCAGCAGCTCGACCGGGACAGATGAAGAGACCCAGTACTTC,CASSSTGTDEETQYF
TRBJ1-5,-,TRBD1,TRBV6-1,TGTGCCAGCAGTGAGACCGGGACAGGGGGCCTGCCCCAGCATTTT,CASSETGTGGLPQHF
TRBJ1-2,-,TRBD1,TRBV9,TGTGCCAGCAGCGCAGGGACAGGGTTGGAAGGCTACACCTTC,CASSAGTGLEGYTF
TRBJ1-2,-,-,TRBV5-5,TGTGCCAGCAGCGCCGGGACAAATGGCTACACCTTC,CASSAGTNGYTF
TRBJ1-2,-,-,TRBV11-2,TGTGCCAGCAGCCCCAGAGGGGGTGGGGTACGAGACTATGGCTACACCTTC,CASSPRGGGVRDYGYTF
TRBJ1-2,-,-,TRBV3-1/TRBV3-2,TGTGCCAGCAGCCAAAGTAGTGGCTACACCTTC,CASSQSSGYTF
TRBJ2-7,-,-,TRBV5-1,TGCGCCAGCAGCCCTACCCAGGCCCACTACGAGCAGTACTTC,CASSPTQAHYEQYF
TRBJ1-4,-,-,TRBV11-2,TGTGCCAGCAGCCCTCTCGCAAGGAAAGCGAGAACTAATGAAAAACTGTTTTTT,CASSPLARKARTNEKLFF
TRBJ1-2,few,-,TRBV2,TGTGCCAGCAGAAACAGGGATGGCTATGGCTACACCTTC,CASRNRDGYGYTF
TRBJ1-2,-,-,TRBV5-1,TGCGCCAGCAGCTTAGGGGGAGCCCTTAAGAACTATGGCTACACCTTC,CASSLGGALKNYGYTF